These 17 T cell receptor beta chains were sequenced from one sample in a study of Graves' ophthalmopathy and Graves' hyperthyroidism. From RNA, the CDR3 regions of TCR beta chains were amplified and sequenced. After a first-round RT-PCR with HTBI primers, a second-round multiplex PCR was run. A single record per CDR3 protein comes from TCRdb applying MiXCR to the multiplex PCR reads. The sample contains 900,000 to 1,200,000 distinct CDR3 sequences, about 36% of which appear only once. Sequencing input: peripheral blood or thyroid tissue (not recorded which). Receptors were obtained from an adult man with Graves' hyperthyroidism.

This chain links TRBV10-3 with TRBJ2-1; perhaps D is TRBD1 or TRBD2 (5 bases each). The CDR3 extends over 12 amino acids. V dropped 8 bases and J dropped 7 bases, with 12 bases sitting between them. Germline V lookup: CDR1 ENHRY, CDR2 SYGVKD. For the CDR3, the DNA is TGTGCCATCGGGGCTGAGGGGAATGAGCAGTTCTTC. Translating gives CAIGAEGNEQFF.

V usage is TRBV7-8 and J usage is TRBJ2-7, with TRBD2 identical over 13 bases. V dropped 5 bases and J dropped 0; count of bases not matched to a gene: 13. CDR1 and CDR2 (germline): SGHVS, FQNEAQ. This CDR3 has 19 residues. CDR3 sequence reads: CASSPRLGTSGIRSYEQYF. The CDR3 DNA reads TGTGCCAGCAGCCCCAGGCTCGGGACTAGCGGGATCCGCTCCTACGAGCAGTACTTC.

This clonotype was counted ten times or more. The chain has TRBV29-1 and TRBJ1-2; 9 nucleotides align to TRBD1. CDR1 SQVTM and CDR2 ANQGSEA come from the germline V gene. The CDR3 consists of 13 residues. The V and J ends lost 7 bases and 8 bases, in that order; junction bases with no gene match: 11. CDR3 protein: CSAEPGQGVGYTF. Written as DNA, the CDR3 is TGCAGCGCCGAACCGGGACAGGGAGTAGGCTACACCTTC.

This clonotype was detected ten times or more. The V call is TRBV6-2 or TRBV6-3, the J call TRBJ2-5; 8 bases match TRBD1. Germline V gene lookup returns CDR1 MNHEY and CDR2 SVGEGT. V lost 6 bases, J lost 9 bases, and 6 bases stayed unmatched. The CDR3 runs 12 residues. CDR3 protein: CASRKGQGPQYF. DNA for the CDR3: TGTGCCAGCAGAAAAGGACAGGGTCCCCAGTACTTC.

This chain connects TRBV6-6 to TRBJ2-7; D gene unclear. The CDR3 loop spans 11 amino acids. Germline V gives CDR1 MNHNY, CDR2 SVGAGI (reference sequence). Trimming left V 7 bases short and J 5 bases short, with 9 bases between. CDR3 in DNA: TGTGCCAGCATCCAGGTCCACGAGCAGTACTTC. It codes for CASIQVHEQYF.

This sequence joins TRBV7-8 and TRBJ1-1; D is unclear. The length of the CDR3 is 13 residues. Looked up from germline, CDR1 is SGHVS and CDR2 is FQNEAQ. The V and J ends lost 5 bases and 7 bases respectively, with 14 bases between them. The CDR3 protein is CASSPPAPFEAFF. The CDR3, as DNA: TGTGCCAGCAGCCCTCCGGCCCCGTTTGAAGCTTTCTTT.

Many counts were recorded for this clonotype. The chain employs TRBV19 and TRBJ1-1; possibly TRBD1 for D (6 bases). CDR1 is LNHDA and CDR2 is SQIVND in the germline V gene (reference sequence). V was clipped by 4 bases and J by 7 bases, with 25 bases between them. The CDR3 is 17 amino acids. CDR3 DNA: TGTGCCAGTAGTACCCTTCTACACGGGACAACGAACCTTGAAGCTTTCTTT. Translation gives CASSTLLHGTTNLEAFF.

This clonotype was observed a few times. A read error may produce the germline difference seen at one junction end. The rearrangement joins TRBV19 to TRBJ1-1; 8 positions match TRBD1. CDR3 size: 14 residues. CDR1 LNHDA and CDR2 SQIVND come from the germline V gene (reference sequence). The DNA of the CDR3 is TGTGCCAGTAGCACAGGGGGTATCGGAACTGAAGTTTTCTTT. Its translation is CASSTGGIGTEVFF.

This clonotype was seen ten or more times. The chain links TRBV2 to TRBJ2-7, with D perhaps being TRBD1 or TRBD2 (5 bases each). Trimming took off 7 bases at V and 0 bases at J, with 16 bases between the two ends. The CDR3 contains 15 residues. Looked up from germline, CDR1 is SNHLY and CDR2 is FYNNEI. This CDR3 reads CASNRLRDRSYEQYF. CDR3 nucleotides: TGTGCCAGCAACCGCCTCCGGGACCGCTCCTACGAGCAGTACTTC.

The chain carries TRBV20-1 and TRBJ2-7; D not resolved. V was pared by 6 bases and J by 4 bases, with 13 bases between. CDR3 length equals 12 residues. CDR1 is DFQATT, CDR2 SNEGSKA, per germline (reference sequence). CDR3 sequence reads: CSAGPDTYEQYF. The CDR3 DNA reads as TGCAGTGCCGGACCAGACACGTACGAGCAGTACTTC.

This clonotype was found many times. The chain joins TRBV7-2 to TRBJ1-2, with D possibly matching TRBD1 (5 bases). This CDR3 region has 14 residues. V was pared by 1 base and J by 2 bases, with 8 bases between. In germline, CDR1 is SGHTA, CDR2 FQGNSA. The CDR3 protein is CASSLGGKNYGYTF. The CDR3 region has the DNA TGTGCCAGCAGCTTAGGGGGCAAAAACTATGGCTACACCTTC.

In this sample, this clonotype turned up once. V and J are TRBV9 and TRBJ1-5; D not certain. V was shortened by 4 bases and J by 3 bases, with 20 bases between the two germline ends. The CDR3 has 17 residues. CDR1 SGDLS and CDR2 YYNGEE come from the germline V gene. DNA for the CDR3: TGTGCCAGCAGCCACACAATGGTTAACGGGGTCAATCAGCCCCAGCATTTT. It yields the protein CASSHTMVNGVNQPQHF. The entire variable domain, with the rest obtained from reference TRBV9 and TRBJ1-5, is as follows: DSGVTQTPKHLITATGQRVTLRCSPRSGDLSVYWYQQSLDQGLQFLIQYYNGEERAKGNILERFSAQQFPDLHSELNLSSLELGDSALYFCASSHTMVNGVNQPQHFGDGTRLSIL.

This clonotype was detected ten times or more. The V gene is TRBV5-1, the J gene TRBJ1-1; D not resolved. Germline loops: CDR1 SGHRS, CDR2 YFSETQ. V was shortened by 1 base and J by 5 bases, with 12 bases between the two germline ends. The CDR3 spans 14 residues. The CDR3 DNA reads as TGCGCCAGCAGCTTGTTCAGTTCGGGGACTGAAGCTTTCTTT. It encodes CASSLFSSGTEAFF.

This clonotype has a count of ten or more. The genes are TRBV15 and TRBJ2-5; 13 nucleotides align to TRBD2. This CDR3 region has 17 residues. Trimming at V came to 0 bases and at J to 11 bases, leaving 12 bases not matched to a gene. Germline CDR1 reads LNHNV; CDR2 reads YYDKDF (reference sequence). CDR3 sequence reads: CATSRDGSGTSGMSQYF. The CDR3 DNA reads TGTGCCACCAGCAGAGACGGATCCGGGACTAGCGGGATGTCTCAGTACTTC.

This clonotype was counted ten times or more. The rearrangement joins TRBV7-9 to TRBJ2-7; unclear D gene. With 2 bases removed from V and 5 bases from J, the gap between germline ends came to 7 bases. The germline V gene encodes CDR1 SEHNR and CDR2 FQNEAQ (reference sequence). The CDR3 is made up of 12 amino acids. CDR3 amino acids: CASSLMWDEQYF. As DNA, the CDR3 is TGTGCCAGCAGCTTAATGTGGGACGAGCAGTACTTC.

This clonotype was seen repeatedly, ten times or more. The chain joins TRBV2 to TRBJ1-6; a possible D gene is TRBD1 (6 bases). Trimming took off 8 bases at V and 1 base at J, with 15 bases between the two ends. This CDR3 region has 16 residues. Per the germline V gene, CDR1 is SNHLY and CDR2 is FYNNEI. CDR3 protein: CASLGGLGSYNSPLHF. The CDR3 DNA follows: TGTGCCAGCCTCGGGGGCCTTGGGTCCTATAATTCACCCCTCCACTTT.

The genes are TRBV9 and TRBJ1-2; 10 nucleotides line up with TRBD1. J lost 3 bases, V lost 2 bases, and 10 bases had no gene match. Germline loops: CDR1 SGDLS, CDR2 YYNGEE. The CDR3 is 17 residues long. The CDR3 DNA reads as TGTGCCAGCAGCGTGCAGACAGGGGGCGCAAGGGACTATGGCTACACCTTC. It translates to CASSVQTGGARDYGYTF.